This TCR beta chain is drawn from a study of T cells after yellow fever vaccination. TCRdb independently ran MiXCR on the 5' RACE reads; one entry per CDR3 protein. Of around 31,000 distinct CDR3 sequences in the sample, about 10% are singletons; the top ten hold roughly an eighth. Points from the study as a whole: Reappearance after the booster was seen for most primary-vaccination clones, at roughly 96% CD4 and less than 90% CD8.

Germline CDR1 reads SEHNR; CDR2 reads FQNEAQ (reference sequence). The CDR3 sequence is 13 residues long. Trimming removed 6 bases from V and 4 bases from J; junction bases left unmatched: 0. Sample share makes this clonotype medium-sized. Material: PBMCs, either bulk or a sorted T-cell subset (CD4+, CD8+, memory, or dextramer-sorted; not recorded which), obtained around 16 days after the first yellow fever vaccination. This clonotype was sampled from a man aged 18 to 30 who received the YFV17D yellow fever vaccine. The chain combines TRBV7-9 with TRBJ2-5, with TRBD2 matching 12 bases. CDR3 nucleotides: TGTGCCAGCAGGACTAGCGGGGGAGAGACCCAGTACTTC. Translated, it gives CASRTSGGETQYF.